In its sample, the clone carrying this T cell receptor beta chain was seen a few times. Its specificity is unknown. This sample is part of a study of blood T cells in healthy people across ages. Whole-study findings and limits: Estimated diversity, derived from one million T cells, was regarded as an underestimate. A conclusive naive versus antigen-experienced comparison was prevented by the unsorted PBMCs.

With a J-beta primer mix and a sample-barcoded 5' primer, a second PCR ran 7 to 11 cycles. MiXCR, run by TCRdb on the 5' RACE reads, gives a single entry per CDR3 protein. This table has around 750,000 distinct CDR3 sequences, roughly 53% appearing once. Germline lookup yields CDR1 SGHRS and CDR2 YFSETQ. The CDR3 length is 15 residues. V gave up 4 bases and J gave up 14 bases, with 26 bases separating them. The clonotype originates from a man at least 80 years old in good health. The chain is built from TRBV5-1 and TRBJ2-3, with D possibly TRBD1 on 5 matching bases. Sequencing was carried out using blood. The DNA of the CDR3 is TGCGCCAGCAGCCGTACCGACCCCGTTGACAGATACGCGTATTTT. Its protein product is CASSRTDPVDRYAYF.